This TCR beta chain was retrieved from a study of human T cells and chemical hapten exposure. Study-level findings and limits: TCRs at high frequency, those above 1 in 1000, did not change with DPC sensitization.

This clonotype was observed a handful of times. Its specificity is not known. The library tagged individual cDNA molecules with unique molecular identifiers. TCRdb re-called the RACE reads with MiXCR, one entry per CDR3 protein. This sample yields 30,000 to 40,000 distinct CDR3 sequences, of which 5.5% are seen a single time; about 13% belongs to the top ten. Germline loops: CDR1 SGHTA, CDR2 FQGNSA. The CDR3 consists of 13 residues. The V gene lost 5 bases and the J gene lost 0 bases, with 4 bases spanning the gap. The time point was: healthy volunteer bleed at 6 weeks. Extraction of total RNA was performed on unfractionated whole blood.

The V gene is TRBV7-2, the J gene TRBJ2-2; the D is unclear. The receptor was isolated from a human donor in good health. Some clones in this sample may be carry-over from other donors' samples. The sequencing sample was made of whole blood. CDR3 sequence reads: CASSPANTGELFF. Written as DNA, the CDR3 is TGTGCCAGCAGCCCCGCGAACACCGGGGAGCTGTTTTTT.